Here is one T cell receptor beta chain with its context. This sample was included in a study of blood T cell repertoires in COVID-19. Patients at the Seattle site were enrolled during active infection and followed longitudinally. Only in-frame clones appear in the TCRdb table, and some are missing; sequencing was by immunoSEQ multiplex PCR. The sample holds around 140,000 clones, 75% to 90% seen once. The V end was cut by 5 bases, the J end by 4 bases, with 15 bases between. The CDR3 extends over 14 amino acids. Germline lookup yields CDR1 MNHEY and CDR2 SVGEGT. This TCR was sampled from a man aged 18 to 29 with COVID-19, enrolled during active disease. The chain uses TRBV6-2 or TRBV6-3 and TRBJ2-7; a possible D gene is TRBD2 (5 bases). Sequencing was performed on peripheral blood. In DNA form, the CDR3 reads TGTGCCAGCAGTGCCCGAGGGCGTGGGTACGAGCAGTACTTC. Its translation: CASSARGRGYEQYF.